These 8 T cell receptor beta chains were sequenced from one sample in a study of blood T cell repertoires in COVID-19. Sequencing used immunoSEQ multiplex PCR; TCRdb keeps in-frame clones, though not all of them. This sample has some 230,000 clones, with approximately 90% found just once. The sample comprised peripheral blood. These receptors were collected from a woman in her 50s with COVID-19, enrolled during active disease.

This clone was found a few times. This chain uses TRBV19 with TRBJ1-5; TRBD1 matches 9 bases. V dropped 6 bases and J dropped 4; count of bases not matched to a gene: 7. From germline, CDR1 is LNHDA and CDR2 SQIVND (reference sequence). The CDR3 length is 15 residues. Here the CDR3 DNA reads TGTGCCAGTAGGGGACAGGGCGCACCAAATCAGCCCCAGCATTTT. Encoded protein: CASRGQGAPNQPQHF.

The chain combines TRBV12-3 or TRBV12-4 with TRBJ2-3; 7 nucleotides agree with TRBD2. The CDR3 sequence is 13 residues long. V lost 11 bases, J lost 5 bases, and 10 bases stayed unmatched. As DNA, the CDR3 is TGTGCCTCCCGGGGAGGGGCGGGAGATACGCAGTATTTT. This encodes CASRGGAGDTQYF.

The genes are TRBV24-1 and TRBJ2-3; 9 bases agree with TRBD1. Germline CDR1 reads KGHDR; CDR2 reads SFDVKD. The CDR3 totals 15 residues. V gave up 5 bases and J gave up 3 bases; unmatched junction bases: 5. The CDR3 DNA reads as TGTGCCACCAGTGTCCGACAGGGGGGAACAGATACGCAGTATTTT. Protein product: CATSVRQGGTDTQYF.

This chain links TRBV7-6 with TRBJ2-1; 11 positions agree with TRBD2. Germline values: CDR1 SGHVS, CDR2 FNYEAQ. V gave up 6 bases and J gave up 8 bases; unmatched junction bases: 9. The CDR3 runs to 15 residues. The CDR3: CASRSLAGGEDEQFF. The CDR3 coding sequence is TGTGCCAGCAGGTCATTAGCGGGGGGGGAGGATGAGCAGTTCTTC.

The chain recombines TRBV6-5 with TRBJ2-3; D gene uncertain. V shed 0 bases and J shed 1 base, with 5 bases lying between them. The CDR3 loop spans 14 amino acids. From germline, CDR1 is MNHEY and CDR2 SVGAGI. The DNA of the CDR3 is TGTGCCAGCAGTTACTCGAGAGGCACAGATACGCAGTATTTT. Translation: CASSYSRGTDTQYF.

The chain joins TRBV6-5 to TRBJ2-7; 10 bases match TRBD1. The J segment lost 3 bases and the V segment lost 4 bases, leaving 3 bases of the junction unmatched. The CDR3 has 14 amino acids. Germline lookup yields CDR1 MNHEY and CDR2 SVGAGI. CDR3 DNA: TGTGCCAGCAGTTCGGACAGGGGGGTCTACGAGCAGTACGTC. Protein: CASSSDRGVYEQYV.

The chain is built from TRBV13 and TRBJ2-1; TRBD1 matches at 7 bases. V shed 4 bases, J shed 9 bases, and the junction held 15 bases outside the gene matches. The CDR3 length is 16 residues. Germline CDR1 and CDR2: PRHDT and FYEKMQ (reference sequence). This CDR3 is CASSSEGARWIGEQFF. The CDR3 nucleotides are TGTGCCAGCAGCTCTGAGGGGGCGCGGTGGATAGGTGAGCAGTTCTTC.

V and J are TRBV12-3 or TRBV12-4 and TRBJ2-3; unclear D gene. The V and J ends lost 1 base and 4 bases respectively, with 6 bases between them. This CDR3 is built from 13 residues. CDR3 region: CASSLGGADTQYF. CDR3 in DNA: TGTGCCAGCAGTTTAGGAGGCGCAGATACGCAGTATTTT.